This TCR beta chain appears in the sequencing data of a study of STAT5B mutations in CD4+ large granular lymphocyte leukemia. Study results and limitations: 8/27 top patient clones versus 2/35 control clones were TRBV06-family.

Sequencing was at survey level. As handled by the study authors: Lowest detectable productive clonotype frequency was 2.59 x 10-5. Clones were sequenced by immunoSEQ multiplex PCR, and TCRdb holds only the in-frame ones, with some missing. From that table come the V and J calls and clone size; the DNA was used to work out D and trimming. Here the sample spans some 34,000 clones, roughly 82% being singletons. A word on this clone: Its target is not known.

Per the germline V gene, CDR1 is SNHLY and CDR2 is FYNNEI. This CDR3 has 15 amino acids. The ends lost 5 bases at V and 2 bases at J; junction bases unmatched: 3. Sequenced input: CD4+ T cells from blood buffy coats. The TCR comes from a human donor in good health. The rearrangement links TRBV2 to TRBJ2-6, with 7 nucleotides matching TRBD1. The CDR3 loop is CASSSQGPGANVLTF. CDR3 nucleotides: TGTGCCAGCAGTTCACAGGGGCCTGGGGCCAACGTCCTGACTTTC.